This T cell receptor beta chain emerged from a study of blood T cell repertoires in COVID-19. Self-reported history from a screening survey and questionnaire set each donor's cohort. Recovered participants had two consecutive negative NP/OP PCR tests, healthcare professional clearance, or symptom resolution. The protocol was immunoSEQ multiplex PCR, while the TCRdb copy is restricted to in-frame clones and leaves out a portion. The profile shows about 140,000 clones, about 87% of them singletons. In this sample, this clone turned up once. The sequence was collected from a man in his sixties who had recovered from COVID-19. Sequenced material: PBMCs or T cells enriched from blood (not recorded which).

The CDR3 DNA reads TGCGCCAGCAGCACCCTACCGGGACAGGGAACAGATACGCAGTATTTT. Protein: CASSTLPGQGTDTQYF. The chain employs TRBV5-1 and TRBJ2-3; 9 positions agree with TRBD1. Unmatched junction bases numbered 9, after V lost 4 bases and J lost 3 bases. This CDR3 comprises 16 residues. From germline, CDR1 is SGHRS and CDR2 YFSETQ.